What follows describes a single TCR beta chain. Antigen specificity is unknown. This specimen belongs to a study of cytomegalovirus exposure and HLA in healthy donors. The study's findings and limits: Follow-up analysis later connected one missense variant in DCLRE1C with trimming of TCR beta V- and J-genes. Some V segments (TRBV6-2 and TRBV6-3 among them) were excluded as indistinguishable. Earlier analysis found most TCR beta V segments productive about 90% or about 30% of the time.

Germline-derived CDR1 and CDR2 are GTSNPN and SVGIG (reference sequence). The CDR3 sequence is 17 residues long. V lost 0 bases to trimming and J lost 0 bases, with 17 bases between them. Both 60 Vbeta primers and 13 Jbeta primers went into the PCR. Authors' processing steps: About 10 million shared chains were among approximately 80 million unique TCR beta chains counted in a later analysis. Some clones are missing from TCRdb's copy, which holds only in-frame ones; the method was immunoSEQ multiplex PCR. The V and J calls and clone size were taken over from that table, and D and trimming were inferred from the DNA. Of roughly 120,000 clones listed, 76% are singletons.

J is TRBJ1-1 and V is TRBV30, with D maybe TRBD1 (5 bases). This TCR derives from a woman in her forties or fifties in good health and CMV-seropositive. The specimen sequenced was PBMCs. The CDR3 sequence is CAWSVLPPTVMNTEAFF. CDR3 in DNA: TGTGCCTGGAGTGTACTCCCCCCGACAGTAATGAACACTGAAGCTTTCTTT.